These 11 T cell receptor beta chains came from one sample sequenced in a study of T cell responses to AZD1222 COVID-19 vaccine (TCRdb year 2021). The time point label for this specimen denotes: baseline before first vaccination. The library was built by means of the immunoSEQ multiplex PCR assay. Entries here come from immuneACCESS through TCRdb and include only in-frame sequences with V and J called. Some clones fail to appear in such tables; in the studies checked, an unresolved V gene covers under half of the shortfall, and the cause of the remainder is unknown. This sample is represented by 100,000 to 150,000 clones; approximately 91% of them were singletons. In total, the top ten clones hold approximately 6% of the sample. The material sequenced was peripheral blood, taken on day 0 of AZD1222 vaccination. Every receptor here comes from an adult in good health.

The rearrangement links TRBV7-2 to TRBJ1-1; D remains unclear. The length of the CDR3 is 14 residues. Germline V gene data show CDR1 as SGHTA and CDR2 as FQGNSA. V was trimmed by 5 bases and J by 3 bases, leaving 13 bases between them. DNA of the CDR3: TGTGCCAGCAGCCCGGGCGGTCAGCACACTGAAGCTTTCTTT. It specifies CASSPGGQHTEAFF.

The chain recombines TRBV5-1 with TRBJ1-3; possible D gene TRBD1, 5 bases. V was cut by 4 bases and J by 0 bases, with 11 bases left in between. The CDR3 is 15 residues long. The V gene's germline CDR1 is SGHRS and CDR2 YFSETQ. CDR3 region: CASSGGLSSGNTIYF. CDR3 in DNA: TGCGCCAGCAGCGGGGGACTTTCCTCTGGAAACACCATATATTTT.

In DNA, the CDR3 is TGCGCCAGCAGCCCAAGCGGGGGCTCCTACAATGAGCAGTTCTTC. Residues: CASSPSGGSYNEQFF. The rearrangement uses TRBV5-1 and TRBJ2-1; 8 nucleotides agree with TRBD2. The V gene's germline CDR1 is SGHRS and CDR2 YFSETQ. The CDR3 loop spans 15 amino acids. Trimming removed 4 bases from V and 0 bases from J; junction bases left unmatched: 3.

J is TRBJ1-3 and V is TRBV19, with D tentatively TRBD1 (5 bases). Per germline, CDR1 LNHDA and CDR2 SQIVND (reference sequence). The CDR3 runs 16 residues. V was pared by 7 bases and J by 0 bases, with 16 bases between. The CDR3 protein is CASTTSGIYSGNTIYF. As DNA, the CDR3 is TGTGCCAGTACCACTTCAGGGATCTACTCTGGAAACACCATATATTTT. Full variable domain (outside the CDR3, taken from reference TRBV19 and TRBJ1-3): DGGITQSPKYLFRKEGQNVTLSCEQNLNHDAMYWYRQDPGQGLRLIYYSQIVNDFQKGDIAEGYSVSREKKESFPLTVTSAQKNPTAFYLCASTTSGIYSGNTIYFGEGSWLTVV.

This rearrangement joins TRBV28 to TRBJ1-2, with D perhaps matching TRBD1 (6 bases). This CDR3 contains 15 residues. Trimming left V 5 bases short and J 3 bases short, with 16 bases between. CDR1 is MDHEN, CDR2 SYDVKM, per germline. The CDR3 DNA follows: TGTGCCAGCAGTACAATACAGGGACTGGACTATGGCTACACCTTC. Protein: CASSTIQGLDYGYTF.

The chain links TRBV7-2 to TRBJ2-1; 12 bases are a match to TRBD2. CDR3 size: 15 residues. Trimming cost V 1 base and J 8 bases; bases outside gene matches: 3. In germline, CDR1 is SGHTA, CDR2 FQGNSA. The DNA for the CDR3 is TGTGCCAGCAGCTTAGAGCTAGCGGGGGGGTATGAGCAGTTCTTC. Translated, it gives CASSLELAGGYEQFF. The whole variable domain, remainder taken from reference TRBV7-2 and TRBJ2-1, is GAGVSQSPSNKVTEKGKDVELRCDPISGHTALYWYRQSLGQGLEFLIYFQGNSAPDKSGLPSDRFSAERTGGSVSTLTIQRTQQEDSAVYLCASSLELAGGYEQFFGPGTRLTVL.

This sequence joins TRBV6-5 and TRBJ2-1, with 7 bases aligning to TRBD2. This CDR3 has 13 amino acids. Germline CDR1 is MNHEY and CDR2 is SVGAGI. V was pared by 5 bases and J by 8 bases, with 6 bases of the junction left unmatched. The CDR3 region has the DNA TGTGCCAGCAGTAGAATTGGGGGGGATGAGCAGTTCTTC. Protein product: CASSRIGGDEQFF.

V is TRBV19 and J is TRBJ2-7; D is possibly TRBD1 or TRBD2 (5 bases each). This CDR3 is built from 13 residues. CDR1 is LNHDA, CDR2 SQIVND, per germline (reference sequence). The ends were cut back, 5 bases at V and 0 bases at J, with 8 bases in the middle. CDR3 nucleotides: TGTGCCAGTAGTTATGGGGGCTCCTACGAGCAGTACTTC. Its translation is CASSYGGSYEQYF.

The table lists this clone with a count of one. The chain couples TRBV7-9 to TRBJ1-5, with D unresolved. The CDR3 has 14 residues. The V end lost 5 bases, the J end lost 0 bases, and 8 bases lay between the germline ends. Looked up from germline, CDR1 is SEHNR and CDR2 is FQNEAQ (reference sequence). Here the CDR3 reads CASSMTDSNQPQHF. In DNA, the CDR3 is TGTGCCAGCAGCATGACCGATAGCAATCAGCCCCAGCATTTT.

This chain joins TRBV5-1 and TRBJ2-5, with 9 nucleotides matching TRBD1. Germline V CDR1 and CDR2: SGHRS, YFSETQ. The V and J ends lost 5 bases and 1 base, in that order; junction bases with no gene match: 3. The CDR3 runs to 14 residues. The CDR3 here is CASSTQGAQETQYF. The DNA for the CDR3 is TGCGCCAGCAGTACACAGGGGGCCCAAGAGACCCAGTACTTC.

The chain is built from TRBV19 and TRBJ1-5; D possibly corresponds to TRBD1 (6 bases). The CDR3 totals 19 residues. V lost 1 base to trimming and J lost 0 bases, with 19 bases between them. In germline, CDR1 is LNHDA, CDR2 SQIVND (reference sequence). DNA for the CDR3: TGTGCCAGTAGTATAGGTTTGGGGACAAAAGGTTATAGCAATCAGCCCCAGCATTTT. It is translated as CASSIGLGTKGYSNQPQHF.